The sequence of this T cell receptor (beta chain) was determined in a study of siplizumab effects on memory and regulatory T cells. Study-level points and caveats: Alloreactive sequences that could be traced to unstimulated CD4+ memory cells showed a significant reduction under siplizumab.

The sample holds a few counts of this clone. Antigen specificity is unknown. The CDR3 is 13 amino acids. Germline assignment: CDR1 SNHLY and CDR2 FYNNEI. V lost 4 bases to trimming and J lost 5 bases, with 11 bases between them. The protocol was immunoSEQ multiplex PCR, while the TCRdb copy is restricted to in-frame clones and leaves out a portion. The data contain around 99,000 clones, 92% of them singletons. This receptor was taken from a human donor in good health. The sequenced sample consisted of Tregs sorted from blood. The rearrangement uses TRBV2 and TRBJ1-2; no firm D call. CDR3 sequence reads: CASSANVEYGYTF. CDR3 nucleotide sequence: TGTGCCAGCAGTGCGAATGTGGAGTATGGCTACACCTTC.